One sample yielded the 3 T cell receptor beta chains listed below, sequenced in a study of CD8+CD57+ T cells in acquired aplastic anemia. TCR beta VDJ and CDR3 profiles were obtained from a genomic DNA template. A single record per CDR3 protein comes from TCRdb applying MiXCR to the reads. In the table there are about 190,000 distinct CDR3 sequences, 48% of which are singletons. Individuals selected for sequencing had exhibited CD8+CD57+ cell expansion on flow cytometry. The source material was sorted CD4+, CD8+, or CD8+CD57+ T cells (not recorded which) from PBMCs. All receptors derive from a human donor with aplastic anemia.

This clonotype was seen at least ten times. The V gene is TRBV20-1, the J gene TRBJ2-5; no firm D call. With 6 bases removed from V and 5 bases from J, the gap between germline ends came to 19 bases. Germline V gene sequence: CDR1 DFQATT, CDR2 SNEGSKA (reference sequence). The CDR3 spans 14 residues. CDR3 nucleotide sequence: TGCAGTGCCATTAAACCGGTCGAAGGGGAGACCCAGTACTTC. It encodes CSAIKPVEGETQYF.

The chain uses TRBV11-2 and TRBJ1-2; no clear D. The CDR3 is made up of 13 amino acids. The germline V and J ends were trimmed by 3 bases and 8 bases, with 13 bases remaining between them. Germline V gives CDR1 SGHAT, CDR2 FQNNGV. CDR3 residues: CASSFGMGLGYTF. The CDR3 nucleotides are TGTGCCAGCAGCTTCGGAATGGGTCTGGGCTACACCTTC.

This clonotype was observed at least ten times. The V gene is TRBV11-2, the J gene TRBJ1-6, with 7 bases lining up with TRBD1. The CDR3 loop spans 15 amino acids. Trimming removed 5 bases from V and 7 bases from J; junction bases left unmatched: 8. Germline CDR1 reads SGHAT; CDR2 reads FQNNGV. In nucleotides, the CDR3 is TGTGCCAGCAGCCTCTCGGGACAGATCAATTCACCCCTCCACTTT. Amino acid sequence: CASSLSGQINSPLHF.